One sample yielded the 16 T cell receptor beta chains listed below, sequenced in a study of blood T cells in healthy people across ages (dated by TCRdb to about 2015). Libraries were made using 5' RACE. Sequencer: Illumina HiSeq 2500. A second PCR of about 6 to 11 cycles was performed with a sample-barcoded 5' primer and a J-beta primer mix. Using fastp trimming at Q25 and MiXCR clonotype assembly, TCRdb reanalyzed the public sequencing data and kept in-frame beta chains. Rows are unified per CDR3 protein, each entry keeping the most common DNA and genes. The sample table shows roughly 1.5 million distinct CDR3 sequences, and 35% to 45% are seen once. The top ten clonotypes cover less than 5% of the sample. Source material: blood. All receptors come from a woman aged 18-35 years in good health.

V usage is TRBV7-2 and J usage is TRBJ1-2; the D gene is possibly TRBD1 (5 bases). CDR1 and CDR2 from the germline V gene are SGHTA and FQGNSA. The CDR3 contains 15 residues. Trimming left V 1 base short and J 6 bases short, with 15 bases between. In nucleotides, the CDR3 is TGTGCCAGCAGCTTAGTATCAGGGAAACCTAATGGCTACACCTTC. Translation gives CASSLVSGKPNGYTF.

This clonotype was found once. The V and J genes are TRBV5-4 and TRBJ2-5; D gene unclear. Trimming stripped 4 bases from V and 5 bases from J, with 12 bases between. Germline-derived CDR1 and CDR2 are SGHNT and YYREEE (reference sequence). The length of the CDR3 is 13 residues. As DNA, the CDR3 is TGTGCCAGCAGCAGCGACGGCCGGGAGACCCAGTACTTC. This gives the protein CASSSDGRETQYF.

The V gene is TRBV20-1, the J gene TRBJ2-1, with D perhaps assigned TRBD1 or TRBD2 (6 bases each). V lost 6 bases and J 6 bases, leaving 24 bases between the germline ends. This CDR3 is 16 amino acids long. From germline, CDR1 is DFQATT and CDR2 SNEGSKA (reference sequence). Here the CDR3 reads CSAHRQALNGGNEQFF. CDR3 bases: TGCAGTGCACATAGACAGGCTCTCAACGGGGGCAATGAGCAGTTCTTC.

The V gene is TRBV7-9, the J gene TRBJ1-3; D call uncertain. With 1 base removed from V and 2 bases from J, the gap between germline ends came to 12 bases. The CDR3 length is 16 residues. The germline V gene encodes CDR1 SEHNR and CDR2 FQNEAQ (reference sequence). The chain's CDR3 is CASSLDGRVAGNTIYF. The CDR3 region has the DNA TGTGCCAGCAGCTTAGATGGAAGGGTGGCTGGAAACACCATATATTTT.

The gene calls are TRBV7-9 and TRBJ2-3; D gene uncertain. Trimming left V 1 base short and J 2 bases short, with 10 bases between. The V gene's germline CDR1 is SEHNR and CDR2 FQNEAQ (reference sequence). The CDR3 extends over 15 amino acids. The CDR3 reads CASSLDWAVTDTQYF. The CDR3 DNA reads TGTGCCAGCAGCTTAGATTGGGCGGTCACAGATACGCAGTATTTT.

This chain links TRBV15 with TRBJ2-3; TRBD2 agrees at 8 bases. Germline CDR1 is LNHNV and CDR2 is YYDKDF (reference sequence). V lost 1 base, J lost 5 bases, and 5 bases stayed unmatched. The CDR3 is 15 residues long. CDR3 nucleotides: TGTGCCACCAGCAGAGGTAGCGGGATAGAAGATACGCAGTATTTT. It is translated as CATSRGSGIEDTQYF.

V gene TRBV27 combines with J gene TRBJ2-3; TRBD2 matches at 10 bases. Germline V gene sequence: CDR1 MNHEY, CDR2 SMNVEV (reference sequence). Trimming took 3 bases from V and 4 from J; bases not matched to a gene: 7. The CDR3 length is 16 residues. CDR3 DNA: TGTGCCAGCAGTTTTCTTCCTAGCGGGAGAGCAGATACGCAGTATTTT. Translating it yields CASSFLPSGRADTQYF.

CDR3 nucleotide sequence: TGTGCCAGCACCCTACGAATGGATAGCACTGAAGCTTTCTTT. Protein: CASTLRMDSTEAFF. This chain joins TRBV9 and TRBJ1-1, with no clear D. Germline-derived CDR1 and CDR2 are SGDLS and YYNGEE. Trimming cost V 6 bases and J 4 bases, with 16 bases left between them. This CDR3 spans 14 amino acids.

Only a few counts were recorded for this clonotype. This chain connects TRBV18 to TRBJ1-2, with 8 nucleotides matching TRBD1. V lost 1 base and J lost 8; bases outside the gene matches: 6. CDR3 length: 14 residues. The V gene's germline CDR1 is KGHSH and CDR2 LQKENI. The CDR3 loop is CASSPLQGEEGYTF. CDR3 coding DNA: TGTGCCAGCTCACCACTACAGGGGGAGGAAGGCTACACCTTC. Looking up the rest from reference TRBV18 and TRBJ1-2 gives the full variable domain: NAGVMQNPRHLVRRRGQEARLRCSPMKGHSHVYWYRQLPEEGLKFMVYLQKENIIDESGMPKERFSAEFPKEGPSILRIQQVVRGDSAAYFCASSPLQGEEGYTFGSGTRLTVV.

The genes are TRBV4-3 and TRBJ2-3; 8 nucleotides agree with TRBD1. V was pared by 2 bases and J by 5 bases, with 3 bases of the junction left unmatched. Looked up from germline, CDR1 is LGHNA and CDR2 is YSLEER. The CDR3 length is 14 residues. The CDR3 sequence: CASSQRTGIDTQYF. The CDR3 DNA follows: TGCGCCAGCAGCCAACGGACAGGGATAGATACGCAGTATTTT.

This rearrangement joins TRBV4-1 to TRBJ2-7; D possibly corresponds to TRBD2 (5 bases). This CDR3 comprises 13 residues. Germline V gene lookup returns CDR1 MGHRA and CDR2 YSYEKL. Trimming took 1 base from V and 10 from J, leaving 14 bases between them. For the CDR3, the DNA is TGCGCCAGCAGCCAAGGTGACCTGGAGGCCCAGTACTTC. Its protein product is CASSQGDLEAQYF.

The rearrangement joins TRBV7-8 to TRBJ2-1; 14 bases align to TRBD2. Germline V gene data show CDR1 as SGHVS and CDR2 as FQNEAQ. This CDR3 has 17 residues. With V trimmed by 0 bases and J by 7 bases, 5 bases remained unmatched. The CDR3 DNA reads TGTGCCAGCAGCTTAGCGCGGACTAGCGGGAGGAGAAATGAGCAGTTCTTC. Translation gives CASSLARTSGRRNEQFF.

This clonotype was found a few times. The chain uses TRBV20-1 and TRBJ1-2, with 9 nucleotides matching TRBD1. There are 14 residues in the CDR3. V shed 4 bases, J shed 6 bases, and the junction held 9 bases outside the gene matches. Germline loops: CDR1 DFQATT, CDR2 SNEGSKA (reference sequence). The CDR3 bases are TGCAGTGCTACACGACAGGGGGACGTCAATGGCTACACCTTC. It codes for CSATRQGDVNGYTF.

The sample holds a few counts of this clonotype. The V gene is TRBV15, the J gene TRBJ1-1; tentatively, D is TRBD1 (5 bases). The CDR3 has 14 amino acids. Germline CDR1 is LNHNV and CDR2 is YYDKDF (reference sequence). V was clipped by 2 bases and J by 4 bases, with 11 bases between them. The CDR3 DNA is TGTGCCACCAGCAGAAAACAGGAAGGCACTGAAGCTTTCTTT. As protein: CATSRKQEGTEAFF.

The V gene is TRBV20-1, the J gene TRBJ1-1; 7 bases align to TRBD1. Germline V gives CDR1 DFQATT, CDR2 SNEGSKA (reference sequence). This CDR3 has 14 amino acids. Germline trimming cut 6 bases from V and 0 bases from J; bases unmatched to any gene: 7. The CDR3 here is CSADRQGLNTEAFF. CDR3 DNA: TGCAGTGCCGACCGACAGGGACTGAACACTGAAGCTTTCTTT.

This clonotype was counted only a few times. V gene TRBV27 combines with J gene TRBJ2-7; 12 positions agree with TRBD1. V lost 0 bases, J lost 5 bases, and 2 bases stayed unmatched. Per germline, CDR1 MNHEY and CDR2 SMNVEV (reference sequence). The CDR3 is made up of 15 amino acids. The CDR3 DNA reads as TGTGCCAGCAGTTTATCGGGACAGGGGGCCGACGAGCAGTACTTC. This sequence encodes CASSLSGQGADEQYF.